This TCR beta chain derives from a study of T cell clonality in common variable immunodeficiency. Produced via immunoSEQ multiplex PCR; TCRdb's table is partial and in-frame only. The table lists approximately 58,000 clones, with no singletons. The CDR3 contains 15 residues. The germline gives CDR1 SGHTA, CDR2 FQGNSA. J was trimmed by 0 bases and V by 4 bases; bases with no gene match: 2. This clone was seen ten or more times. The antigen is unknown. With the read ending 3 residues before the CDR3 end, the germline J gene is used to fill in that end. Study outcomes and limitations: CVID patient heterogeneity limited repertoire-clinical complication correlations. CVID subjects shared fewer TCRbeta clones than healthy controls did. CVID subjects had higher TCRbeta clonality than healthy controls, most marked in about a third. Authors noted CVID clonality's cause needs subpopulation repertoire sequencing.

This TCR derives from a person aged 18 to 70 in good health. Sequencing input: peripheral blood mononuclear cells. The rearrangement uses TRBV7-2 and TRBJ1-5, with 8 bases matching TRBD1. The part of the CDR3 DNA that was read is TGTGCCAGCAGCTACAGGGGGATTAGCAATCAGCCC. Translated: CASSYRGISNQP. The full CDR3 reads CASSYRGISNQPQHF.